The 7 T cell receptor beta chains reported below all come from one sample, sequenced in a study of identical twins (dated by TCRdb to about 2016). Libraries were made using 5' RACE. The run used an Illumina HiSeq 2000. Starting from the raw public reads, TCRdb applied fastp trimming at Q25, assembled clones with MiXCR and retained in-frame beta chains. Rows are combined by CDR3 protein, so each entry shows the most common genes and DNA. Recorded for this sample are about 920,000 distinct CDR3 sequences; roughly an eighth of them occurred a single time. About 1.5% of the sample belongs to the ten largest clones. These data also featured in a second study, about yellow fever vaccine responses in identical twins.

The sample consisted of PBMCs. The receptors derive from a young woman in good health.

In its sample, this clonotype was seen a few times. V is TRBV6-5 and J is TRBJ2-1, with D possibly matching TRBD2 (6 bases). The CDR3 extends over 11 amino acids. V dropped 7 bases and J dropped 9 bases, with 10 bases sitting between them. Germline V gene sequence: CDR1 MNHEY, CDR2 SVGAGI. DNA for the CDR3: TGTGCCAGCACTGCCGGGGGTGAGCAGTTCTTC. Protein: CASTAGGEQFF.

The V and J genes are TRBV6-1 and TRBJ2-7; the match to TRBD2 covers 9 bases. The CDR3 is 15 amino acids. Trimming at V came to 7 bases and at J to 6 bases, leaving 13 bases not matched to a gene. The V gene's germline CDR1 is MNHNS and CDR2 SASEGT. CDR3 sequence: CASMTTSGYLSEQYF. The CDR3 DNA is TGTGCCAGCATGACGACTAGCGGCTACTTAAGCGAGCAGTACTTC.

In this sample, this clonotype turned up a few times. The rearrangement joins TRBV11-2 to TRBJ2-5, with 7 nucleotides matching TRBD1. This CDR3 contains 14 residues. Losses at the gene ends were 3 bases for V and 5 bases for J; bases not matched to a gene: 6. Germline loops: CDR1 SGHAT, CDR2 FQNNGV. CDR3 loop: CASSFRGRRETQYF. The DNA for the CDR3 is TGTGCCAGCAGCTTCAGGGGGAGACGGGAGACCCAGTACTTC. Using reference TRBV11-2 and TRBJ2-5 for the parts outside the CDR3, the full variable domain is EAGVAQSPRYKIIEKRQSVAFWCNPISGHATLYWYQQILGQGPKLLIQFQNNGVVDDSQLPKDRFSAERLKGVDSTLKIQPAKLEDSAVYLCASSFRGRRETQYFGPGTRLLVL.

This clonotype was detected only a few times. This chain links TRBV7-2 with TRBJ2-1, with TRBD2 identical over 14 bases. Germline V gene sequence: CDR1 SGHTA, CDR2 FQGNSA. V gave up 0 bases and J gave up 4 bases; unmatched junction bases: 8. CDR3 size: 19 residues. The CDR3 region has the DNA TGTGCCAGCAGCTTAGCCCGACTAGCGGGAGGGCCATCTTACAATGAGCAGTTCTTC. Translation gives CASSLARLAGGPSYNEQFF.

This clonotype was counted only a few times. CDR3 nucleotide sequence: TGCAGTGCGTCAAGCGGGAGAAACAATGAGCAGTTCTTC. Protein product: CSASSGRNNEQFF. The genes are TRBV20-1 and TRBJ2-1; 8 positions match TRBD2. The CDR3 extends over 13 amino acids. V lost 6 bases to trimming and J lost 5 bases; unmatched junction nucleotides: 6. In germline, CDR1 is DFQATT, CDR2 SNEGSKA (reference sequence).

The chain recombines TRBV18 with TRBJ1-1; D is ambiguous. This CDR3 region has 15 residues. Germline V gene sequence: CDR1 KGHSH, CDR2 LQKENI. The V gene lost 1 base and the J gene lost 4 bases, with 13 bases spanning the gap. The CDR3 DNA sequence: TGTGCCAGCTCACCACGGTGGCCGGATAGCACTGAAGCTTTCTTT. Translated: CASSPRWPDSTEAFF.

The chain has TRBV3-1 and TRBJ2-1; D is undetermined. V was pared by 3 bases and J by 0 bases, with 12 bases between. Germline CDR1 LGHDT, CDR2 YNNKEL (reference sequence). The CDR3 is made up of 16 amino acids. This chain's CDR3 is CASSHGRSDSYNEQFF. In DNA, the CDR3 is TGTGCCAGCAGCCATGGCCGCAGCGACTCCTACAATGAGCAGTTCTTC.